This T cell receptor (beta chain) comes out of a study of blood T cell repertoires in COVID-19. The length of the CDR3 is 15 residues. Germline CDR1 and CDR2: LGHDT and YNNKEL (reference sequence). V gave up 2 bases and J gave up 5 bases; unmatched junction bases: 5. Clones were sequenced by immunoSEQ multiplex PCR, and TCRdb holds only the in-frame ones, with some missing. Of 90,000 to 110,000 clones in the sample, under 90% are singletons; the top ten hold 6.5% to 8%. The source of this sequence is a woman aged 50 to 60 with acute or convalescent COVID-19. Sequences were obtained from peripheral blood. V is TRBV3-1 (or the pseudogene TRBV3-2) and J is TRBJ2-1; 8 nucleotides match TRBD2. DNA of the CDR3: TGTGCCAGCAGCCAATTCGCGGGGGGACACAATGAGCAGTTCTTC. This encodes CASSQFAGGHNEQFF.